One sample yielded the 11 T cell receptor beta chains listed below, sequenced in a study of blood T cell repertoires in COVID-19. Sequenced by immunoSEQ multiplex PCR; TCRdb stores in-frame clones only, minus some. The sample carries about 220,000 clones, roughly 84% recorded once. The specimen was peripheral blood. The source of these receptors is a man aged 25 to 40 with active or convalescent COVID-19.

The chain uses TRBV7-2 and TRBJ1-5; D unresolved. Germline assignment: CDR1 SGHTA and CDR2 FQGNSA. The CDR3 has 14 residues. The V and J ends lost 5 bases and 2 bases respectively, with 10 bases between them. CDR3 in amino acids: CASSPRRGNQPQHF. In DNA form, the CDR3 reads TGTGCCAGCAGCCCTCGTCGGGGCAATCAGCCCCAGCATTTT.

The chain links TRBV14 to TRBJ1-1, with 8 bases fitting TRBD1. V shed 0 bases and J 4 bases; nucleotides not matched to a gene: 7. The CDR3 spans 16 residues. CDR1 and CDR2 from the germline V gene are SGHDN and FVKESK. The CDR3 sequence is CASSQDTGGFGTEAFF. The CDR3 nucleotides are TGTGCCAGCAGCCAAGATACAGGGGGGTTCGGCACTGAAGCTTTCTTT.

The chain carries TRBV27 and TRBJ2-1; no clear D. Deletions cut 5 bases from V and 10 bases from J, with 9 bases between. The CDR3 sequence is 11 residues long. Germline assignment: CDR1 MNHEY and CDR2 SMNVEV (reference sequence). The CDR3 loop reads CASSPGYEQFF. The CDR3, as DNA: TGTGCCAGCAGTCCCGGTTACGAGCAGTTCTTC.

V is TRBV12-3 or TRBV12-4 and J is TRBJ1-5; D not certain. Trimming took 3 bases from V and 9 from J, leaving 12 bases between them. This CDR3 comprises 13 residues. CDR3 bases: TGTGCCAGCAGTTTTACCTTGTCTAGGCCCCAGCATTTT. It specifies CASSFTLSRPQHF.

The chain joins TRBV5-1 to TRBJ2-6; no definite D call. The CDR3 runs to 14 residues. The V and J ends lost 0 bases and 9 bases respectively, with 10 bases between them. Looked up from germline, CDR1 is SGHRS and CDR2 is YFSETQ. The CDR3 loop is CASSLDPGGNVLTF. CDR3 DNA sequence: TGCGCCAGCAGCTTGGATCCTGGCGGCAACGTCCTGACTTTC.

The chain uses TRBV29-1 and TRBJ2-7, with 7 bases matching TRBD1. The V gene end was trimmed by 6 bases and the J gene end by 6 bases; junction bases not matched to a gene: 14. The CDR3 is made up of 14 amino acids. The germline gives CDR1 SQVTM, CDR2 ANQGSEA. CDR3 amino acids: CSVVATGVLGEQYF. For the CDR3, the DNA is TGCAGCGTAGTAGCCACAGGGGTTCTGGGCGAGCAGTACTTC.

The chain couples TRBV19 to TRBJ2-2; 7 bases align to TRBD2. The CDR3 totals 15 residues. Per the germline V gene, CDR1 is LNHDA and CDR2 is SQIVND (reference sequence). With V trimmed by 6 bases and J by 6 bases, 10 bases remained unmatched. Here the CDR3 reads CASRAGLGGAGELFF. CDR3 bases: TGTGCCAGTAGAGCGGGACTGGGAGGGGCCGGGGAGCTGTTTTTT.

The rearrangement uses TRBV6-6 and TRBJ2-3, with D possibly being TRBD2 (5 bases). This CDR3 spans 11 amino acids. Germline V gene data show CDR1 as MNHNY and CDR2 as SVGAGI (reference sequence). Trimming cost V 4 bases and J 10 bases, with 9 bases left between them. This chain's CDR3 is CASSSSLAQYF. In DNA, the CDR3 is TGTGCCAGCAGTTCTAGCCTTGCGCAGTATTTT.

V usage is TRBV3-1 (or the pseudogene TRBV3-2) and J usage is TRBJ2-1; 13 bases agree with TRBD2. Trimming cost V 1 base and J 9 bases; bases outside gene matches: 3. Germline CDR1 reads LGHDT; CDR2 reads YNNKEL (reference sequence). The CDR3 consists of 15 residues. The CDR3 nucleotides read TGTGCCAGCAGCCAAGTGACTAGCGGGAGGTCTGAGCAGTTCTTC. Translated, it gives CASSQVTSGRSEQFF.

The rearrangement links TRBV7-9 to TRBJ1-2; possibly TRBD1 for D (5 bases). Trimming removed 5 bases from V and 5 bases from J, with 15 bases in between. CDR3 size: 14 residues. Germline CDR1 is SEHNR and CDR2 is FQNEAQ (reference sequence). The CDR3, as DNA: TGTGCCAGCAGCCAGACGGGGGGTTATTATGGCTACACCTTC. Translated, it gives CASSQTGGYYGYTF.

The J gene is TRBJ2-5, the V gene TRBV21-1; the table's D gene call, TRBD1, was not cross checked with the DNA. TRBV21-1 is described as a pseudogene. The CDR3 is 16 amino acids. In DNA form, the CDR3 reads TGTGCCAGCACCCGCGGAGGGCGCAGGGGGGAAGAGACCCAGTACTTC. Translation gives CASTRGGRRGEETQYF.